The 23 T cell receptor beta chains given below trace back to one sample, sequenced in a study of blood T cell repertoires in COVID-19. Clones were read by immunoSEQ multiplex PCR, and TCRdb kept only the in-frame ones, dropping some. Of 270,000 or so clones in the sample, approximately 83% are singletons; the top ten hold over 9%. Sequenced material: peripheral blood. The receptors shown here come from a woman in her forties or fifties who had recovered from COVID-19.

The J gene is TRBJ2-2, the V gene TRBV6-5; TRBD2 agrees at 7 bases. Germline CDR1 and CDR2: MNHEY and SVGAGI. The junction had 4 bases not matched to a gene; V was cut back by 6 bases and J by 0 bases. The CDR3 covers 15 residues. This CDR3 is CASRRSGTNTGELFF. The CDR3 DNA is TGTGCCAGCAGACGGAGCGGGACGAACACCGGGGAGCTGTTTTTT.

V usage is TRBV5-1 and J usage is TRBJ2-3, with 11 bases aligning to TRBD2. Per the germline V gene, CDR1 is SGHRS and CDR2 is YFSETQ. Losses at the gene ends were 4 bases for V and 4 bases for J; bases not matched to a gene: 5. The CDR3 loop spans 15 amino acids. This chain's CDR3 is CASSKLAGEADTQYF. CDR3 nucleotides: TGCGCCAGCAGCAAACTAGCGGGGGAGGCAGATACGCAGTATTTT.

This clone was recorded a few times. V gene TRBV7-9 combines with J gene TRBJ1-4; D gene unclear. The germline CDR1 and CDR2 sequences are SEHNR and FQNEAQ (reference sequence). The V end was cut by 0 bases, the J end by 8 bases, with 7 bases between. The CDR3 is 13 amino acids. The CDR3: CASSLAGGEKLFF. The CDR3 DNA reads as TGTGCCAGCAGCTTAGCGGGAGGAGAAAAACTGTTTTTT.

V is TRBV28 and J is TRBJ2-3; TRBD1 is a possible D gene (5 bases). Trimming removed 3 bases at V and 2 bases at J, with 15 bases between. The CDR3 contains 16 residues. Germline V lookup: CDR1 MDHEN, CDR2 SYDVKM. As DNA, the CDR3 is TGTGCCAGCAGTTTCCGTAGGGGTTTGTTCACAGATACGCAGTATTTT. This sequence encodes CASSFRRGLFTDTQYF.

The chain joins TRBV18 to TRBJ1-4, with a weak D call TRBD1 (6 bases). The CDR3 has 16 residues. The germline CDR1 and CDR2 sequences are KGHSH and LQKENI. Trimming removed 3 bases from V and 8 bases from J, with 19 bases in between. The CDR3 reads CASSPGSTGFNEKLFF. The CDR3 DNA is TGTGCCAGCTCACCCGGTTCGACAGGTTTTAACGAAAAACTGTTTTTT. The full variable domain, with the rest looked up from reference TRBV18 and TRBJ1-4, is NAGVMQNPRHLVRRRGQEARLRCSPMKGHSHVYWYRQLPEEGLKFMVYLQKENIIDESGMPKERFSAEFPKEGPSILRIQQVVRGDSAAYFCASSPGSTGFNEKLFFGSGTQLSVL.

The chain combines TRBV7-2 with TRBJ2-5, with 7 bases fitting TRBD1. CDR1 and CDR2 (germline): SGHTA, FQGNSA. V lost 3 bases and J lost 4; bases outside the gene matches: 8. The length of the CDR3 is 15 residues. This CDR3 is CASSFNRGRGETQYF. The CDR3 DNA follows: TGTGCCAGCAGCTTTAACAGGGGCCGGGGAGAGACCCAGTACTTC.

This clone occurred once. This chain joins TRBV14 and TRBJ2-7, with D possibly TRBD2 on 5 matching bases. CDR3 length: 11 residues. Between the trimmed V and J ends, which lost 11 bases and 2 bases, there was a span of 10 bases. The germline V gene encodes CDR1 SGHDN and CDR2 FVKESK. The DNA of the CDR3 is TGTGCCGTCCGAGGGACCTACGAGCAGTACTTC. Translating gives CAVRGTYEQYF.

The chain employs TRBV15 and TRBJ1-2; 8 positions agree with TRBD1. Germline values: CDR1 LNHNV, CDR2 YYDKDF (reference sequence). V lost 0 bases, J lost 4 bases, and 7 bases stayed unmatched. The CDR3 runs 16 residues. The CDR3 nucleotides read TGTGCCACCAGCAGAGACGGAGGACAGGGTGGCTATGGCTACACCTTC. Its translation: CATSRDGGQGGYGYTF.

This clone occurred once. This chain links TRBV6-2 or TRBV6-3 with TRBJ2-1; perhaps TRBD2 as D (5 bases). Germline CDR1 is MNHEY and CDR2 is SVGEGT. Trimming left V 4 bases short and J 7 bases short, with 11 bases between. The length of the CDR3 is 13 residues. The CDR3 nucleotides read TGTGCCAGCAGTTCCTCGAGGGTGAATGAGCAGTTCTTC. It is translated as CASSSSRVNEQFF.

This CDR3 is CASSVGGDTQYF. CDR3 in DNA: TGTGCCAGCAGCGTCGGGGGGGATACGCAGTATTTT. This chain links TRBV9 with TRBJ2-3, with 7 nucleotides matching TRBD2. Germline-derived CDR1 and CDR2 are SGDLS and YYNGEE. J gave up 6 bases and V 2 bases, and 0 bases lay outside the gene matches. CDR3 length: 12 residues.

The genes are TRBV28 and TRBJ2-4, with D unclear. Between the trimmed V and J ends, which lost 5 bases and 0 bases, there was a span of 11 bases. This CDR3 spans 15 amino acids. Germline lookup yields CDR1 MDHEN and CDR2 SYDVKM. CDR3 in DNA: TGTGCCAGCAGTGTCCCTTCCTTAGCCAAAAACATTCAGTACTTC. This encodes CASSVPSLAKNIQYF.

This chain links TRBV6-2 or TRBV6-3 with TRBJ1-4; possible D gene TRBD1, 5 bases. V was trimmed by 2 bases and J by 2 bases, leaving 18 bases between them. The length of the CDR3 is 18 residues. Germline V CDR1 and CDR2: MNHEY, SVGEGT. For the CDR3, the DNA is TGTGCCAGCAGTTACGAGGTCCAGGGAGGCTCGACTAATGAAAAACTGTTTTTT. Residues: CASSYEVQGGSTNEKLFF.

The V call is TRBV6-2 or TRBV6-3, the J call TRBJ2-5; D call uncertain. This CDR3 spans 14 amino acids. The germline V gene encodes CDR1 MNHEY and CDR2 SVGEGT. V was shortened by 2 bases and J by 2 bases, with 9 bases between the two germline ends. This CDR3 reads CASSYVGIQETQYF. CDR3 nucleotide sequence: TGTGCCAGCAGTTACGTGGGCATACAAGAGACCCAGTACTTC.

The chain combines TRBV2 with TRBJ1-1; 7 bases match TRBD1. The junction had 2 bases not matched to a gene; V was cut back by 1 base and J by 0 bases. Germline V CDR1 and CDR2: SNHLY, FYNNEI. The CDR3 is 15 amino acids. This CDR3 is CASSEGTGLNTEAFF. The CDR3 DNA sequence: TGTGCCAGCAGTGAAGGGACAGGCCTGAACACTGAAGCTTTCTTT.

This clone was detected ten times or more. The chain employs TRBV19 and TRBJ2-1, with TRBD1 matching 12 bases. This CDR3 is 16 amino acids long. Germline CDR1 LNHDA, CDR2 SQIVND (reference sequence). V lost 3 bases and J lost 7; bases outside the gene matches: 7. CDR3 sequence (DNA): TGTGCCAGTAGTATTACTGGGACAGGGGGCTGGAATGAGCAGTTCTTC. This translates into CASSITGTGGWNEQFF.

CDR3 protein: CASSQEQGGEYNEQFF. The CDR3 DNA reads TGCGCCAGCAGCCAGGAACAGGGAGGGGAATACAATGAGCAGTTCTTC. J is TRBJ2-1 and V is TRBV4-1; D is perhaps TRBD2 (7 bases). Trimming cost V 3 bases and J 4 bases, with 16 bases left between them. There are 16 residues in the CDR3. Looked up from germline, CDR1 is MGHRA and CDR2 is YSYEKL.

The rearrangement joins TRBV27 to TRBJ2-7; weak D call: TRBD2 (6 bases). The V end was cut by 5 bases, the J end by 3 bases, with 14 bases between. This CDR3 has 14 amino acids. Germline values: CDR1 MNHEY, CDR2 SMNVEV (reference sequence). The CDR3 sequence: CASSIRRGDYEQYF. Written as DNA, the CDR3 is TGTGCCAGCAGTATTCGGAGGGGCGACTACGAGCAGTACTTC.

The chain combines TRBV7-3 with TRBJ2-3, with D possibly being TRBD2 (7 bases). The germline CDR1 and CDR2 sequences are SGHTA and FQGTGA. The CDR3 totals 14 residues. V was pared by 6 bases and J by 1 base, with 11 bases between. For the CDR3, the DNA is TGTGCCAGCAGGGGAGGGGGGGGCACAGATACGCAGTATTTT. This translates into CASRGGGGTDTQYF.

V and J are TRBV28 and TRBJ2-5, with a tentative D call TRBD2 (6 bases). Germline loops: CDR1 MDHEN, CDR2 SYDVKM. The V gene lost 4 bases and the J gene lost 9 bases, with 15 bases spanning the gap. This CDR3 contains 13 residues. This chain's CDR3 is CASSSSALTAQYF. Here the CDR3 DNA reads TGTGCCAGCAGTTCTAGCGCCCTAACCGCCCAGTACTTC.

For the CDR3, the DNA is TGTGCCAGCAGGGTGGACATTTATGAAAAACTGTTTTTT. Translation gives CASRVDIYEKLFF. The J gene is TRBJ1-4, the V gene TRBV28, with D possibly TRBD1 on 5 matching bases. The CDR3 totals 13 residues. The germline V gene has CDR1 MDHEN and CDR2 SYDVKM. Trimming stripped 6 bases from V and 6 bases from J, with 11 bases between.

In this sample, this clone turned up a few times. This chain joins TRBV7-2 and TRBJ1-6, with D unresolved. CDR1 and CDR2 (germline): SGHTA, FQGNSA. Deletions cut 5 bases from V and 7 bases from J, with 18 bases between. This CDR3 contains 16 residues. The CDR3: CASSPTAGPINSPLHF. CDR3 nucleotide sequence: TGTGCCAGCAGCCCGACCGCGGGCCCGATCAATTCACCCCTCCACTTT. Complete variable domain (other parts from reference TRBV7-2 and TRBJ1-6): GAGVSQSPSNKVTEKGKDVELRCDPISGHTALYWYRQSLGQGLEFLIYFQGNSAPDKSGLPSDRFSAERTGGSVSTLTIQRTQQEDSAVYLCASSPTAGPINSPLHFGNGTRLTVT.

J is TRBJ2-6 and V is TRBV7-8; maybe TRBD1 (7 bases). V was shortened by 5 bases and J by 2 bases, with 13 bases between the two germline ends. There are 16 residues in the CDR3. CDR1 is SGHVS, CDR2 FQNEAQ, per germline. In nucleotides, the CDR3 is TGTGCCAGCAGCCCCTCAGGGGGGACTGGGGCCAACGTCCTGACTTTC. As protein: CASSPSGGTGANVLTF.

The chain recombines TRBV3-1 (or the pseudogene TRBV3-2) with TRBJ1-2; 7 nucleotides align to TRBD1. Germline-derived CDR1 and CDR2 are LGHDT and YNNKEL (reference sequence). The CDR3 loop spans 16 amino acids. Trimming took 0 bases from V and 4 from J; bases not matched to a gene: 8. CDR3 region: CASSQDWTGSTYGYTF. The DNA of the CDR3 is TGTGCCAGCAGCCAAGACTGGACAGGCTCTACCTATGGCTACACCTTC.